This is a list of T cell receptor beta chains from one sample in a study of cytomegalovirus exposure and HLA in healthy donors. Repertoires were generated with immunoSEQ multiplex PCR, while TCRdb's copy carries only in-frame clones and drops some. The sample consists of about 160,000 clones, 84% of them appearing once. The material sequenced was PBMCs. The receptors here all came from a man aged 25 to 40 in good health and CMV-seronegative. CDR3s include the opening cysteine and the closing phenylalanine or tryptophan. Each record gives: CDR3 protein, CDR3 DNA, J gene, V gene, clone size, D gene. A D gene is named only where the DNA matches it firmly. Not all rows give a size; the values are once, few, many and, for expanded clones, a class.

cdr3_aa: CASSERETGELFF; cdr3_nt: TGTGCCAGCAGTGAACGCGAGACCGGGGAGCTGTTTTTT; j_call: TRBJ2-2; v_call: TRBV25-1; clone_size: NA; d_call: NA
cdr3_aa: CASSGRGDIYEQYF; cdr3_nt: TGTGCCAGCAGCGGGCGGGGGGATATCTACGAGCAGTACTTC; j_call: TRBJ2-7; v_call: TRBV6-5; clone_size: NA; d_call: TRBD2
cdr3_aa: CSVGSSGYTDTQYF; cdr3_nt: TGCAGCGTTGGTTCCAGCGGCTACACAGATACGCAGTATTTT; j_call: TRBJ2-3; v_call: TRBV29-1; clone_size: NA; d_call: NA
cdr3_aa: CASSLVLAVTNYGYTF; cdr3_nt: TGTGCCAGCAGCTTAGTTCTGGCAGTTACTAACTATGGCTACACCTTC; j_call: TRBJ1-2; v_call: TRBV7-8; clone_size: few; d_call: NA
cdr3_aa: CASSVGQGNYGYTF; cdr3_nt: TGTGCCAGCAGCGTAGGACAGGGTAACTATGGCTACACCTTC; j_call: TRBJ1-2; v_call: TRBV9; clone_size: NA; d_call: TRBD1
cdr3_aa: CASSLSSGYSNQPQHF; cdr3_nt: TGTGCCAGCAGCTTAAGTTCAGGTTACAGCAATCAGCCCCAGCATTTT; j_call: TRBJ1-5; v_call: TRBV7-2; clone_size: NA; d_call: NA
cdr3_aa: CASSRGLAGGIGELFF; cdr3_nt: TGTGCCAGCAGCCGAGGACTAGCGGGGGGGATCGGGGAGCTGTTTTTT; j_call: TRBJ2-2; v_call: TRBV14; clone_size: once; d_call: TRBD2
cdr3_aa: CASSLRTSGIHRSHEQYF; cdr3_nt: TGTGCCAGCAGCTTGCGGACTAGCGGAATCCACCGTAGTCACGAGCAGTACTTC; j_call: TRBJ2-7; v_call: TRBV5-4; clone_size: NA; d_call: TRBD2
cdr3_aa: CSSSSDRGFYYEQYF; cdr3_nt: TGTTCCAGCAGTTCAGACAGGGGCTTTTACTACGAGCAGTACTTC; j_call: TRBJ2-7; v_call: TRBV7-9; clone_size: NA; d_call: TRBD1
cdr3_aa: CASSFVAGDSIEQFF; cdr3_nt: TGCGCCAGCAGCTTCGTCGCGGGAGATTCTATTGAGCAGTTCTTC; j_call: TRBJ2-1; v_call: TRBV5-1; clone_size: NA; d_call: TRBD2
cdr3_aa: CASSRAGVGTEAFF; cdr3_nt: TGTGCCAGCAGCCGCGCGGGGGTGGGGACTGAAGCTTTCTTT; j_call: TRBJ1-1; v_call: TRBV11-1; clone_size: NA; d_call: NA
cdr3_aa: CAWLDRAGANVLTF; cdr3_nt: TGTGCCTGGTTAGACAGGGCTGGGGCCAACGTCCTGACTTTC; j_call: TRBJ2-6; v_call: TRBV30; clone_size: NA; d_call: TRBD1
cdr3_aa: CASSLTRWSTDTQYF; cdr3_nt: TGTGCCAGCAGCTTAACGCGATGGAGCACAGATACGCAGTATTTT; j_call: TRBJ2-3; v_call: TRBV11-2; clone_size: once; d_call: NA
cdr3_aa: CATERGLAGKKETQYF; cdr3_nt: TGTGCCACGGAGCGTGGACTAGCGGGGAAGAAAGAGACCCAGTACTTC; j_call: TRBJ2-5; v_call: TRBV2; clone_size: few; d_call: TRBD2
cdr3_aa: CASSTGGPNSNQPQHF; cdr3_nt: TGTGCCAGCAGCACAGGGGGTCCAAATAGCAATCAGCCCCAGCATTTT; j_call: TRBJ1-5; v_call: TRBV5-5; clone_size: few; d_call: TRBD1
cdr3_aa: CASSGLAGDNTGELFF; cdr3_nt: TGTGCCAGCAGTGGACTAGCGGGAGATAACACCGGGGAGCTGTTTTTT; j_call: TRBJ2-2; v_call: TRBV6-1; clone_size: few; d_call: TRBD2
cdr3_aa: CASSLALGTGVREQYF; cdr3_nt: TGTGCCAGCAGCTTGGCCCTCGGGACAGGGGTTCGCGAGCAGTACTTC; j_call: TRBJ2-7; v_call: TRBV5-6; clone_size: NA; d_call: TRBD1